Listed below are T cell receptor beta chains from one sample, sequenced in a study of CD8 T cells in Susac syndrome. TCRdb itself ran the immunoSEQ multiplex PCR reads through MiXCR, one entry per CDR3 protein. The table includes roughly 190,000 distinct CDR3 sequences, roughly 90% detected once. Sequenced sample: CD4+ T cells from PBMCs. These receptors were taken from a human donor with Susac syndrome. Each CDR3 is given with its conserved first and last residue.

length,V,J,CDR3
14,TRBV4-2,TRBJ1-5,CASSDRGRGQPQHF
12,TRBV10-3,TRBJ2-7,CAIRTGMGEQYF
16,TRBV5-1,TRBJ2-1,CASSPSLAGGLSEQFF
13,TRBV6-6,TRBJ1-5,CASGQDSNQPQHF
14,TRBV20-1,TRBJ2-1,CSPSPSGSGDEQFF
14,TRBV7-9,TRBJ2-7,CASSFPDRGNEQYF
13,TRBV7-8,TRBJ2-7,CASSRLSHGEQYF
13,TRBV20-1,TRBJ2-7,CSAIPGQAYEQYF
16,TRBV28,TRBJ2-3,CASTLPRAGSTDTQYF
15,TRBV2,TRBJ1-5,CASTSYRSGNQPQHF
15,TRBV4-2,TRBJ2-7,CASSQEPTTGFEQYF
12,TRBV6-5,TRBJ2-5,CASKNSEETQYF
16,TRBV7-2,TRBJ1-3,CASSLAEDLSGNTIYF
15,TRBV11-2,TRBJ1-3,CASSLRQGFGNTIYF
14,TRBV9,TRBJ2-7,CASSGGGTYSEQYF
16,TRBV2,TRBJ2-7,CASSGTGNLGVYEQYF
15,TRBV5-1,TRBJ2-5,CASSLGSGSEETQYF
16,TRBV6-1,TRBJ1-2,CASLPSGTPHHYGYTF
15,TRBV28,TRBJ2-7,CASSTTGQGGYEQYF
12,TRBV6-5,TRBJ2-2,CAAQGSAGELFF
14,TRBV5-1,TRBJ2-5,CASSPTTDQETQYF
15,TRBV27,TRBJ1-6,CASSLGTVYNSPLHF
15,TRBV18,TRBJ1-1,CASSPRTGEVTEAFF
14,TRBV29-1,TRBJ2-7,CSVRFDRRSYEQYF
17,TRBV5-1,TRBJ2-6,CASSWGTGDVIANVLTF
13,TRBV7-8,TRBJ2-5,CASSPYRGETQYF
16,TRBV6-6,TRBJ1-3,CASSYRGPNSGNTIYF
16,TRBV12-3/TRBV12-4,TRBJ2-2,CASSRPQGIGTGELFF
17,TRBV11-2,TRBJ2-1,CASSLDPGELTYNEQFF
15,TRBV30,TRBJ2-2,CAWSPARLNTGELFF
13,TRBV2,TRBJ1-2,CASSSQGAYGYTF
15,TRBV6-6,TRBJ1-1,CASSYEAGEGTEAFF
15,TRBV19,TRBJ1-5,CASSIVKLGNQPQHF
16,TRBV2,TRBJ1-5,CASRGAGTVSNQPQHF
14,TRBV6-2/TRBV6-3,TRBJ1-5,CASSLGIPNQPQHF
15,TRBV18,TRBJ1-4,CASEDRRGANEKLFF
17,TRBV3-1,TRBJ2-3,CASSQLLGRSSTDTQYF
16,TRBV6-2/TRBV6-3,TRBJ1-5,CASSLGSQVGNQPQHF
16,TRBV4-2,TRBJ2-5,CASSPTGTSGQETQYF
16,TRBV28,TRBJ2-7,CASSLWGGMANYEQYF
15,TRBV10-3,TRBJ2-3,CAISESRQVGDTQYF
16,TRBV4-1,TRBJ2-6,CASSQPRVSGANVLTF
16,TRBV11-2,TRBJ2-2,CASSPLAGVNTGELFF
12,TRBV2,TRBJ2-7,CASGKLSYEQYF
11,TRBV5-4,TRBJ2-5,CASSVQETQYF
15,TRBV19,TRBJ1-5,CASSIEGLFNQPQHF
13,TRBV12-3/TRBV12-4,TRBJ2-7,CASSFSTNYEQYF
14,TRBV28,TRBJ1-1,CASTLQGPRLEAFF
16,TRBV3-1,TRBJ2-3,CASSRRRGLGTDTQYF
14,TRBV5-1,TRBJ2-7,CASSLLRDNYEQYF
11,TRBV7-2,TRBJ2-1,CASSPAHEQFF
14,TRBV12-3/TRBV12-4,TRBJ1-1,CATSPQEGDTEAFF
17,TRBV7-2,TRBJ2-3,CASSLIRISGGTDTQYF